Given below is one TCR beta chain in context. What it binds is not known. TCRdb's copy holds only in-frame clones and misses some; the assay was immunoSEQ multiplex PCR. There are 20,000 to 25,000 clones in the sample; almost 85% occur only once, and under 15% lies in the top ten. The data were taken from a study of a mutant IDH1 vaccine in newly diagnosed glioma. Stated time point: week 23, last vaccination. What each vaccine dose contained was 300 ug of mutant IDH1 20-mer peptide, accompanied by topical imiquimod. This material consisted of PBMCs, taken from a glioma patient whose treatment included an IDH1 peptide vaccine. The receptor was isolated from a man aged 30 to 39 with glioma.

The CDR3 sequence is CASSYMTDHGELFF. The CDR3 coding sequence is TGTGCCAGCAGTTACATGACAGATCACGGGGAGCTGTTTTTT. The chain combines TRBV6-5 with TRBJ2-2, with TRBD1 as a possible D gene (5 bases). V gave up 2 bases and J gave up 7 bases, with 11 bases separating them. This CDR3 is 14 amino acids long. Germline CDR1 reads MNHEY; CDR2 reads SVGAGI.